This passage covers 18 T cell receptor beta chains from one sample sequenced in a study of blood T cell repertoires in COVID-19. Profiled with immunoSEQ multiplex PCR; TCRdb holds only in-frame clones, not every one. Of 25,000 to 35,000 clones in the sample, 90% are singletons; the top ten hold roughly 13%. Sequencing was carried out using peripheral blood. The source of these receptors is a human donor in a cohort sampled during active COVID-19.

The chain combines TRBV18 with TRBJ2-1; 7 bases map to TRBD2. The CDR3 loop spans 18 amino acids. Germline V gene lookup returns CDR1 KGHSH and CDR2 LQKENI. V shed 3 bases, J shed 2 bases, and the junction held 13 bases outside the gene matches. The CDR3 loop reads CASSPSQPAGVAYNEQFF. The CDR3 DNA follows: TGTGCCAGCTCACCTAGTCAGCCGGCGGGAGTGGCCTACAATGAGCAGTTCTTC.

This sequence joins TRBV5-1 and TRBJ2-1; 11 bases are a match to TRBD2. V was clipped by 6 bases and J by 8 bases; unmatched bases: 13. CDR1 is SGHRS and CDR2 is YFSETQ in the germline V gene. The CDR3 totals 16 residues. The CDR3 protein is CASNRVAGGLGDEQFF. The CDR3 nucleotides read TGCGCCAGCAACAGGGTAGCGGGAGGGTTAGGCGATGAGCAGTTCTTC.

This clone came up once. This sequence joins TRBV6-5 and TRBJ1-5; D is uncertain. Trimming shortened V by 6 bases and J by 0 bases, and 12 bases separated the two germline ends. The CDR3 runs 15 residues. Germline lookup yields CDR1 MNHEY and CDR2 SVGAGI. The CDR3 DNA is TGTGCCAGCAGCGGGAAGGCTAATAGCAATCAGCCCCAGCATTTT. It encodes CASSGKANSNQPQHF.

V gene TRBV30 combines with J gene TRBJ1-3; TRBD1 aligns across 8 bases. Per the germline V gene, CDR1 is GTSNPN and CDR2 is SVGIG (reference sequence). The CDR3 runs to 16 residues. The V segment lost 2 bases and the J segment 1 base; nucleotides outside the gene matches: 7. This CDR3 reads CAWSLRDRTSGNTIYF. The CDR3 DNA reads TGTGCCTGGAGTCTCCGGGACAGGACTTCTGGAAACACCATATATTTT.

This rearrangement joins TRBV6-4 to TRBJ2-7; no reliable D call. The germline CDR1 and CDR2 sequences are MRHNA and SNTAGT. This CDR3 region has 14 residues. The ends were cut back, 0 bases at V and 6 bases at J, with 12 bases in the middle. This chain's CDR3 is CASSDSVGAAEQYF. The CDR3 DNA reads TGTGCCAGCAGTGACTCGGTGGGCGCTGCCGAGCAGTACTTC.

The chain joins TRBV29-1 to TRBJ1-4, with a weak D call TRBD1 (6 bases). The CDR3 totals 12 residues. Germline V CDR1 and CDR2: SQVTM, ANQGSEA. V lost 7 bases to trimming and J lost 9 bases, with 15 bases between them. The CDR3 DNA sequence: TGCAGCGCCCGCGGGGGCCAGCAAAAACTGTTTTTT. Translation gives CSARGGQQKLFF.

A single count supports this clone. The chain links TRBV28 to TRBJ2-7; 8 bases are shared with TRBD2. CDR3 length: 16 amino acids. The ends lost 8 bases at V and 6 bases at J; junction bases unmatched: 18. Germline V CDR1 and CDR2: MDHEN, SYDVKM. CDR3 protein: CASVDPGTRLMGEQYF. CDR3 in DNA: TGTGCCAGCGTCGACCCCGGGACTAGGCTGATGGGCGAGCAGTACTTC.

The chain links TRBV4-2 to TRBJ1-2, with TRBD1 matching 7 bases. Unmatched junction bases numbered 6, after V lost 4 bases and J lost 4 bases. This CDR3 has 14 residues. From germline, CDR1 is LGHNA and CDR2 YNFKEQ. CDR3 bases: TGTGCCAGCAGCCCCTACAGGGGACCCTATGGCTACACCTTC. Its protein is CASSPYRGPYGYTF.

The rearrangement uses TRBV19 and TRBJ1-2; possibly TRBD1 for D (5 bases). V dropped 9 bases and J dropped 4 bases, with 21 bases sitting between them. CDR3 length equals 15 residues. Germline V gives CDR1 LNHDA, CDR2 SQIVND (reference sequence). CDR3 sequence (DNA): TGTGCCAGCGGATGGGGCAGGGAGGGCACCTATGGCTACACCTTC. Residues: CASGWGREGTYGYTF.

This chain's CDR3 is CASSQGPTAAESSYEQYF. The CDR3 bases are TGTGCCAGCAGCCAAGGGCCCACGGCGGCGGAAAGCTCCTACGAGCAGTACTTC. The V and J genes are TRBV3-1 (or the pseudogene TRBV3-2) and TRBJ2-7; D is ambiguous. This CDR3 contains 18 residues. The germline V gene has CDR1 LGHDT and CDR2 YNNKEL (reference sequence). With 1 base removed from V and 0 bases from J, the gap between germline ends came to 19 bases.

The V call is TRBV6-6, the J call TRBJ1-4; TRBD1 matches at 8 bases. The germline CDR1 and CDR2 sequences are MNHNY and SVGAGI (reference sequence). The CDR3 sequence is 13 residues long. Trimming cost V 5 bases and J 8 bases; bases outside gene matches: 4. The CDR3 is CASSLRGPEKLFF. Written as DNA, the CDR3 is TGTGCCAGCAGTCTCAGGGGGCCGGAAAAACTGTTTTTT.

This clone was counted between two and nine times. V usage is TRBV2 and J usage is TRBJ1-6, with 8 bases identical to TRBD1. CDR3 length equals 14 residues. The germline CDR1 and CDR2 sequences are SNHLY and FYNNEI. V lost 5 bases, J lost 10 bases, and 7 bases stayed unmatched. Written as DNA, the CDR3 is TGTGCCAGCAGTCTGGACAGGGAAGGGTCACCCCTCCACTTT. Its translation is CASSLDREGSPLHF.

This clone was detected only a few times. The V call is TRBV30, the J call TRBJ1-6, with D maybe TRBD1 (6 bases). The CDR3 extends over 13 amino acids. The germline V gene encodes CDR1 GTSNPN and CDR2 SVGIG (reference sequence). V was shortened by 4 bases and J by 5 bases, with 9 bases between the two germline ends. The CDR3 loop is CAWKGVDNSPLHF. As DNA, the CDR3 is TGTGCCTGGAAGGGGGTTGATAATTCACCCCTCCACTTT.

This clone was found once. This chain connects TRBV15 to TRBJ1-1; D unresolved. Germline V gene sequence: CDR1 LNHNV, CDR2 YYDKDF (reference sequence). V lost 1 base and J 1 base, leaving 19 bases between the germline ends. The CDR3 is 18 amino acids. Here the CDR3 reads CATSRARLPLAANTEAFF. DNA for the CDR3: TGTGCCACCAGCAGAGCTCGTCTTCCCCTCGCGGCGAACACTGAAGCTTTCTTT.

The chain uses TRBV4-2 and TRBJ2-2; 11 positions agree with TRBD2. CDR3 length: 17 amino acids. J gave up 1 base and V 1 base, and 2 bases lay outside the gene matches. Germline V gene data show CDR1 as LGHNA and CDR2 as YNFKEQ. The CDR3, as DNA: TGTGCCAGCAGCCAAGTTCTAGCGGGAGGGAACACCGGGGAGCTGTTTTTT. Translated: CASSQVLAGGNTGELFF.

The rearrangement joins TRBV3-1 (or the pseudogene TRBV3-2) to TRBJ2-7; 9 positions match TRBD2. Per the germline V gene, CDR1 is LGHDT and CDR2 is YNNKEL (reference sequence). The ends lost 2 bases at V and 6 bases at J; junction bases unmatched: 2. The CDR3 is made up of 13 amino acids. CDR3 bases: TGTGCCAGCAGCCAACTAGCGGGGCGCGAGCAGTACTTC. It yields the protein CASSQLAGREQYF.

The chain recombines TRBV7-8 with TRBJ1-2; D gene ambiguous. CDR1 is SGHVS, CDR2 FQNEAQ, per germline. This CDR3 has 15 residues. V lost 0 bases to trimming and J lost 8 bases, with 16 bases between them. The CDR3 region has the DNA TGTGCCAGCAGCTTAGCGCTTCGAGGGATAGGCGGCTACACCTTC. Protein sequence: CASSLALRGIGGYTF.

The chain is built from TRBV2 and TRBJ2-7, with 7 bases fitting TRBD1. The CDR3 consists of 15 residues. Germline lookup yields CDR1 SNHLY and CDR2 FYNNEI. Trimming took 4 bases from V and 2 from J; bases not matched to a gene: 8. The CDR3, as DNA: TGTGCCAGCAGTGCACCGGGACAGAGGACCTACGAGCAGTACTTC. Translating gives CASSAPGQRTYEQYF.